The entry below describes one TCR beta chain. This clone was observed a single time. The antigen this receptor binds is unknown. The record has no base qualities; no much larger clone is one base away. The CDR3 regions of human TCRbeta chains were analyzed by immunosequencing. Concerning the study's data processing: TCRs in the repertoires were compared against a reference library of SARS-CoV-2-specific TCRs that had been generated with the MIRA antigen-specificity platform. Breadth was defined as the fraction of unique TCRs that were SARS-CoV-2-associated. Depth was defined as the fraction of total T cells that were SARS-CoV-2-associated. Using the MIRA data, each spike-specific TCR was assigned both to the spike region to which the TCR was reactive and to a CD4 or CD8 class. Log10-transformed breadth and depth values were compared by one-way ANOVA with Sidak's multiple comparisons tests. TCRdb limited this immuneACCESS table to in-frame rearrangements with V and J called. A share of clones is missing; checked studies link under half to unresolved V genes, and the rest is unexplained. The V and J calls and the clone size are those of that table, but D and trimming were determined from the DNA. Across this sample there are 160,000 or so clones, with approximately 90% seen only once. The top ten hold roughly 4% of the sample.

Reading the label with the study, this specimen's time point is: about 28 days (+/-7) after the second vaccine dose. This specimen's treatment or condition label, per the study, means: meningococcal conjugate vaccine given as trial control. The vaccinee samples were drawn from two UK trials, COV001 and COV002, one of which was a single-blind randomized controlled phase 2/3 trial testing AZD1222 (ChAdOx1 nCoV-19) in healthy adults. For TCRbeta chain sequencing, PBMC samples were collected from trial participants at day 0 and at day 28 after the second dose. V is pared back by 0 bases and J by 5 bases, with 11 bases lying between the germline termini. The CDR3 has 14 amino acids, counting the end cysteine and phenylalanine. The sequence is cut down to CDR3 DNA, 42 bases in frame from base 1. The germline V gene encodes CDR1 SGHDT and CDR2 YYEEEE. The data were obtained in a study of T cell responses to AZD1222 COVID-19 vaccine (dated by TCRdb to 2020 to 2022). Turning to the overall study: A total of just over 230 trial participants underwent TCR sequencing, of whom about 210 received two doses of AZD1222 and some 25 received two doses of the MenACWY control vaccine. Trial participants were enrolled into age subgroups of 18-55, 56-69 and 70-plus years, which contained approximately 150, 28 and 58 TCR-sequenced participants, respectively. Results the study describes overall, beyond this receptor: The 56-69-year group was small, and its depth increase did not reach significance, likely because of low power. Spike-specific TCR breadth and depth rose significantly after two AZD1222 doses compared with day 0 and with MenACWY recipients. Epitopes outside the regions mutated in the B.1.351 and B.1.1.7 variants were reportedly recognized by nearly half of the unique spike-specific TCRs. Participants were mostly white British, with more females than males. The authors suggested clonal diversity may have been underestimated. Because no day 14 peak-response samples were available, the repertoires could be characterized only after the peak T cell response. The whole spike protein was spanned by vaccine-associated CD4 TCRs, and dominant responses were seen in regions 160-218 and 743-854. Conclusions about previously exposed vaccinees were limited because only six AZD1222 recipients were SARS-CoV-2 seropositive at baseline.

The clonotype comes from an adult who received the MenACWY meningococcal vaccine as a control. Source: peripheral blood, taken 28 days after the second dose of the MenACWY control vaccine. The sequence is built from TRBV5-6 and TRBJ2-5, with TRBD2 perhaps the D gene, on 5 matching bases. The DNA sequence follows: TGTGCCAGCAGCTTGGAGGTGGGAGCGGAGACCCAGTACTTC. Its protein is CASSLEVGAETQYF.